This T cell receptor beta chain stems from a study of T cells in Graves' hyperthyroidism and ophthalmopathy. Overall study results and limits: Also found in blood were most expanded thyroid clonotypes above 0.001.

Trimming removed 11 bases at V and 5 bases at J, with 10 bases between. Germline CDR1 reads MDHEN; CDR2 reads SYDVKM. This CDR3 is 11 amino acids long. Hyperthyroidism, newly diagnosed and lasting under 2 months, affected patients aged 18 to 65. Amplified TCR beta CDR3 regions came from RNA transcripts. Primed by the HTBI set, a first-round RT-PCR was run on the TCR CDR3. Using its own MiXCR run on the multiplex PCR reads, TCRdb lists one record per CDR3 protein. There are 350,000 to 400,000 distinct CDR3 sequences in the sample; about 15% occur only once, and 32% lies in the top ten. Comment on this clonotype: Its antigen is not known.

The sequenced material came from blood. The chain links TRBV28 to TRBJ2-4; maybe TRBD1 (6 bases). The clonotype originates from a woman in her 30s with Graves' hyperthyroidism. The CDR3 DNA sequence: TGTGCCGTTGGGGGCGAAAACATTCAGTACTTC. Residues: CAVGGENIQYF.